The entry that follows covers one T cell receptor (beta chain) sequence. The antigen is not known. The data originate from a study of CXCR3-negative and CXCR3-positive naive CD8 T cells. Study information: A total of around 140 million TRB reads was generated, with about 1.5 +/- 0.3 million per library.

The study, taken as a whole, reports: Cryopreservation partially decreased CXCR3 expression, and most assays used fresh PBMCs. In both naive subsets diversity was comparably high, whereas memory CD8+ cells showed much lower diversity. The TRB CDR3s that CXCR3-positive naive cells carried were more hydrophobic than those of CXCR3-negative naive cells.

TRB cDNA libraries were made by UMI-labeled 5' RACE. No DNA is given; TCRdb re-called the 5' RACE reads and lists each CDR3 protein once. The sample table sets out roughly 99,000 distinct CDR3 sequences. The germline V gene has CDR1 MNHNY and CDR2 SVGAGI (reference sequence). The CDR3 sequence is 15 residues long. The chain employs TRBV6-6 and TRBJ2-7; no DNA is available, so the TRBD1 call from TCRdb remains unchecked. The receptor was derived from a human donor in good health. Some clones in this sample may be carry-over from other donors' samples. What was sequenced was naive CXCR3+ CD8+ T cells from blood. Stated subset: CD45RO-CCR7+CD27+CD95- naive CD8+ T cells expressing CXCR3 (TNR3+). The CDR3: CASSYEAGGLGEQYF.